What follows are 4 T cell receptor beta chains derived from one specimen sequenced in a study of tumor and adjacent non-tumor tissue in lung cancer. The library came from three nested PCR rounds adapted from ARM-PCR protocols. TCRdb re-derived calls from the multiplex PCR reads in MiXCR, one entry per CDR3 protein. The sample carries about 50,000 distinct CDR3 sequences, 74% recorded once. This sample's RNA came from whole unsorted tissue. Distant lung tissue was collected more than 3 cm away from the tumor edge. The sample was distant non-tumor lung tissue. The receptor source for this set is a woman in her sixties with non-small cell lung cancer.

On this clonotype: At one end, the junction sequence differs from germline, possibly due to a read error. The DNA of the CDR3 is TGTGCCGGCAGTTTAGGGCATCCGGCCGAAAACATTCAGTACTTC. Protein: CAGSLGHPAENIQYF. The chain combines TRBV12-3 or TRBV12-4 with TRBJ2-4, with D hard to call. The CDR3 length is 15 residues.

This clonotype was counted at least ten times. The chain combines TRBV28 with TRBJ1-2; 8 bases align to TRBD1. V trimming: 6 bases; J trimming: 0 bases; junction bases outside the gene matches: 3. From germline, CDR1 is MDHEN and CDR2 SYDVKM. There are 14 residues in the CDR3. The CDR3 loop reads CASRRTGPNYGYTF. In nucleotides, the CDR3 is TGTGCCAGCAGACGGACAGGGCCTAACTATGGCTACACCTTC.

The V call is TRBV11-1, the J call TRBJ2-5; 8 nucleotides agree with TRBD1. Unmatched junction bases numbered 15, after V lost 3 bases and J lost 3 bases. The germline CDR1 and CDR2 sequences are SGHAT and FQDESV (reference sequence). This CDR3 spans 18 amino acids. This chain's CDR3 is CASSLPMRVQGGEETQYF. DNA of the CDR3: TGTGCCAGCAGCTTGCCGATGAGAGTACAGGGGGGTGAAGAGACCCAGTACTTC.

The rearrangement joins TRBV29-1 to TRBJ2-7; 8 nucleotides line up with TRBD2. The CDR3 totals 12 residues. With 6 bases clipped from V and 6 bases from J, the junction kept 7 bases outside the gene matches. Germline loops: CDR1 SQVTM, CDR2 ANQGSEA. The CDR3 DNA reads as TGCAGCGTAACGGGACTAGGGATCGAGCAGTACTTC. This sequence encodes CSVTGLGIEQYF.